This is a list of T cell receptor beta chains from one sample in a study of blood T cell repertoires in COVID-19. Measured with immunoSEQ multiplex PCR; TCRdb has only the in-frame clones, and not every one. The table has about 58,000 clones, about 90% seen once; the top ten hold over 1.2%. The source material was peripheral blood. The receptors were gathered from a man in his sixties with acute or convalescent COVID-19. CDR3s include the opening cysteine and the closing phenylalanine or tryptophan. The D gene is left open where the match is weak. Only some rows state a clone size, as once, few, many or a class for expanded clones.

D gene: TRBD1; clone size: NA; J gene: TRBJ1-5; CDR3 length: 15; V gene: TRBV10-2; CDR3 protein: CASSTGQGSNQPQHF; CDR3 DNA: TGCGCCAGCAGTACGGGACAGGGGTCCAATCAGCCCCAGCATTTT
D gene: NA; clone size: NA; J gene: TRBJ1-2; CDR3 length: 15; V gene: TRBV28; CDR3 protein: CASSTQRVGGIGYTF; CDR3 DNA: TGTGCCAGCAGTACTCAAAGGGTCGGAGGAATTGGCTACACCTTC
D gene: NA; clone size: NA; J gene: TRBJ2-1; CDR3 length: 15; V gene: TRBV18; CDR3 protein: CASSQSTGRYNEQFF; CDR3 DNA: TGTGCCAGCTCACAATCGACAGGCCGCTACAATGAGCAGTTCTTC
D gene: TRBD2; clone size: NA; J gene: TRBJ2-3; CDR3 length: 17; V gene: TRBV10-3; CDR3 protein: CAISANLAGGGTDTQYF; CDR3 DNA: TGTGCCATCAGTGCAAACCTAGCGGGAGGGGGTACAGATACGCAGTATTTT
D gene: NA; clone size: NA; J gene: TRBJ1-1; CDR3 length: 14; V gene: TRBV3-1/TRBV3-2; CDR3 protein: CASSQVAGIAEAFF; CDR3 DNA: TGTGCCAGCAGCCAAGTAGCAGGGATTGCTGAAGCTTTCTTT
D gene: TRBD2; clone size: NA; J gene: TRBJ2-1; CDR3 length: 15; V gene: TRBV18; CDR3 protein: CASSPGTSGPNEQFF; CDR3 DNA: TGTGCCAGCTCACCGGGGACTAGCGGGCCCAATGAGCAGTTCTTC
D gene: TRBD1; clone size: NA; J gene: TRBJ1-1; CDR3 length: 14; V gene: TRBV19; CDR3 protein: CASQNDRANTEAFF; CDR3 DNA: TGTGCCAGCCAGAACGACAGGGCGAACACTGAAGCTTTCTTT
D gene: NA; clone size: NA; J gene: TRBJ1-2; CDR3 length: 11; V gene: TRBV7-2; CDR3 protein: CASSPGVGYTF; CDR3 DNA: TGTGCCAGCAGCCCAGGGGTCGGCTACACCTTC
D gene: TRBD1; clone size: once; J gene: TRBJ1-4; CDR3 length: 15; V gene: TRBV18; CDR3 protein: CASSPTGQPNEKLFF; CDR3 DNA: TGTGCCAGCTCACCGACGGGACAGCCTAATGAAAAACTGTTTTTT
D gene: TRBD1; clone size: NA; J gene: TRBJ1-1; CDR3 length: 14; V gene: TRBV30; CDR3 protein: CAWNQGAQGTEAFF; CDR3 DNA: TGTGCCTGGAATCAGGGGGCGCAGGGCACTGAAGCTTTCTTT
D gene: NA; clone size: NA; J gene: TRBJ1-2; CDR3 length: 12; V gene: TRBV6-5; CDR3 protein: CAAGGGNYGYTF; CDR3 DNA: TGTGCCGCGGGAGGGGGTAACTATGGCTACACCTTC
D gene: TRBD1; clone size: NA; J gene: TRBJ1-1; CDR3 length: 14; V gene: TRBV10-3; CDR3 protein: CAIRGTGKSREAFF; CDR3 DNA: TGTGCCATCAGGGGGACAGGGAAAAGCAGAGAAGCTTTCTTT
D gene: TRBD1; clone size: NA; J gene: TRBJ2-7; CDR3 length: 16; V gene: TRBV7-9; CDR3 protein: CASSLDLGQGRYEQYF; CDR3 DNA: TGTGCCAGCAGCTTAGACTTGGGACAGGGGAGGTACGAGCAGTACTTC
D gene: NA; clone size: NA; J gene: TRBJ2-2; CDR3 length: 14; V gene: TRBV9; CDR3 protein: CASSVELRTGELFF; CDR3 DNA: TGTGCCAGCAGCGTAGAGCTGCGTACCGGGGAGCTGTTTTTT
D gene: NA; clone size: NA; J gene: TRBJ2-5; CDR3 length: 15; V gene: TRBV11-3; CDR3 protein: CASSLGVGGTETQYF; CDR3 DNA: TGTGCCAGCAGCTTAGGCGTTGGCGGGACGGAGACCCAGTACTTC
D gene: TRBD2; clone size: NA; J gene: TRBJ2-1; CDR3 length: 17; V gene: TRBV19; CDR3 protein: CASSGLAGGLKGNEQFF; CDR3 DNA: TGTGCCAGTAGTGGGCTAGCGGGAGGGCTTAAAGGGAATGAGCAGTTCTTC
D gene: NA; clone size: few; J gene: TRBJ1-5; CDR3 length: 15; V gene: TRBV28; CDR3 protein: CASRLDTFSNQPQHF; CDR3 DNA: TGTGCCAGCAGACTTGACACTTTTAGCAATCAGCCCCAGCATTTT
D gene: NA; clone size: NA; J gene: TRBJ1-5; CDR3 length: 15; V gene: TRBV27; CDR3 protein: CASRGQGTSNQPQHF; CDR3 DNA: TGTGCCAGCAGGGGGCAGGGAACTAGCAATCAGCCCCAGCATTTT
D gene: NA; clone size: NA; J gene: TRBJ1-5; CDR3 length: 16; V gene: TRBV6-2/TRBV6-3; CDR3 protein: CASSYSVVRTNQPQHF; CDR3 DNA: TGTGCCAGCAGTTACTCAGTGGTACGGACAAATCAGCCCCAGCATTTT
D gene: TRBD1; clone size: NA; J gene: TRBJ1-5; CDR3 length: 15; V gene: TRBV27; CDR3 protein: CASSWGQGEGQPQHF; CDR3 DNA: TGTGCCAGCAGTTGGGGACAGGGGGAGGGTCAGCCCCAGCATTTT
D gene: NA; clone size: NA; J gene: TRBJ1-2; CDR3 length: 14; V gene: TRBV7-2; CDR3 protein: CASSSARGGYGYTF; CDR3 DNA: TGTGCCAGCAGTTCTGCCCGCGGGGGCTATGGCTACACCTTC
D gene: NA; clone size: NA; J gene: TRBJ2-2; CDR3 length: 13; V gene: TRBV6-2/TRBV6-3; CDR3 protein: CASSYLHTGELFF; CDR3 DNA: TGTGCCAGCAGTTACCTTCACACCGGGGAGCTGTTTTTT
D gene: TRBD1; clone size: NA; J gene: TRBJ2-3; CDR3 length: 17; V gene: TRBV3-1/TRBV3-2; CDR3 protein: CASSQVSGTGDTDTQYF; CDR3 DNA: TGTGCCAGCAGCCAAGTCTCCGGGACAGGGGATACAGATACGCAGTATTTT
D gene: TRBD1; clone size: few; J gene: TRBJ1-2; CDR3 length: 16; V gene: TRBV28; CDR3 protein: CASSSNDRGLGYGYTF; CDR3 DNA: TGTGCCAGCAGTTCCAACGACAGGGGGCTCGGCTATGGCTACACCTTC
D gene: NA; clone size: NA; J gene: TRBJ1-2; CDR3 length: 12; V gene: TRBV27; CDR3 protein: CASRDPPGGYTF; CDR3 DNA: TGTGCCAGCAGAGATCCCCCAGGAGGCTACACCTTC
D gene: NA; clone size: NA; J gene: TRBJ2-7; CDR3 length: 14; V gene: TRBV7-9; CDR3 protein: CASSPFLGAGEQYF; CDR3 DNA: TGTGCCAGCAGCCCCTTCCTAGGGGCGGGGGAGCAGTACTTC
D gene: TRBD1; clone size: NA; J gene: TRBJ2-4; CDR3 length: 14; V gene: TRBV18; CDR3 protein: CASTRQGAKNIQYF; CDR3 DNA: TGTGCCAGCACCCGACAGGGGGCCAAAAACATTCAGTACTTC
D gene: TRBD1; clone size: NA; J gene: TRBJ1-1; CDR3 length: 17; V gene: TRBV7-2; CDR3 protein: CASVRQGAASMNTEAFF; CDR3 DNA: TGTGCCAGCGTACGACAGGGGGCCGCCTCCATGAACACTGAAGCTTTCTTT
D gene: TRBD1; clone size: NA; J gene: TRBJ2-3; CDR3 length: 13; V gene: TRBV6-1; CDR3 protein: CASSELGQGTQYF; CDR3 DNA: TGTGCCAGCAGTGAGTTGGGACAGGGGACGCAGTATTTT
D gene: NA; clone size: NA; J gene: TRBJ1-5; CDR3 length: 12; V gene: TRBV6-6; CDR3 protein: CASSYQGSTWHF; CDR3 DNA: TGTGCCAGCAGTTATCAGGGTTCAACTTGGCATTTT
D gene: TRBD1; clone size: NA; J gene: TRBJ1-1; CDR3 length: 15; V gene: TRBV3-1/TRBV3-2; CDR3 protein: CASSQVGTGGFEAFF; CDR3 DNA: TGTGCCAGCAGCCAAGTTGGGACAGGGGGTTTTGAAGCTTTCTTT
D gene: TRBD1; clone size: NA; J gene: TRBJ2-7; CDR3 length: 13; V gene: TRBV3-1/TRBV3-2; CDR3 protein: CASSPGTAYEQYF; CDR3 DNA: TGTGCCAGCAGCCCCGGGACAGCCTACGAGCAGTACTTC